This TCR beta chain was found in a study of OX40 agonist ivuxolimab in advanced cancers. Notes on the study in general: Doses of 0.1 to 3.0 mg/kg were accompanied by clonal expansion of CD4+ and CD8+ blood T cells by week 6.

This clone came up a few times. Its antigen is undetermined. Clones were read by immunoSEQ multiplex PCR, and TCRdb kept only the in-frame ones, dropping some. This sample carries about 82,000 clones, 88% of them seen once, and the ten largest clones take 0.75% to 0.9%. The germline CDR1 and CDR2 sequences are SEHNR and FQNEAQ (reference sequence). This CDR3 region has 13 residues. Trimming cost V 3 bases and J 10 bases, with 14 bases left between them. The J gene is TRBJ2-3, the V gene TRBV7-9; D not certain. Sample: CD4+ or CD8+ T cells sorted from blood, taken in a trial of the OX40 agonist ivuxolimab. The receptor's source is an adult with an advanced solid tumor such as melanoma, head and neck, liver or kidney cancer. CDR3 in DNA: TGTGCCAGCAGCTTCGGCTATGCTAAGGCGCAGTATTTT. This gives the protein CASSFGYAKAQYF.